These T cell receptor beta chains were read from a single sample in a study of blood T cells in healthy people across ages. From the 5' RACE reads, TCRdb called clonotypes with MiXCR, one entry per CDR3 protein. Here the sample spans approximately 690,000 distinct CDR3 sequences, roughly 43% being singletons. Source material: blood. Source of these receptors: an elderly man in good health. The CDR3 runs from the conserved cysteine through the conserved F or W. D genes are given only for firm matches. Rows give clone size only sometimes, using once, few, many, or a class for an expanded clone.

TRBD1 TRBJ2-7 TRBV4-2 many TGTGCCAGCAGCCTCCGGGACAGACACTACGAGCAGTACTTC CASSLRDRHYEQYF
- TRBJ2-1 TRBV7-2 - TGTGCCAGCAGCTTAGGCGCTGACATAAGCGGAGACTCCTACAATGAGCAGTTCTTC CASSLGADISGDSYNEQFF
- TRBJ1-6 TRBV6-5 few TGTGCCAGCAGTTACGAGGGAATTTCACCCCTCCACTTT CASSYEGISPLHF
TRBD1 TRBJ2-3 TRBV5-1 - TGCGCCAGCAGCTTCCAGACAGGGCGAGGAACAGATATGCAGTATTTT CASSFQTGRGTDMQYF
- TRBJ2-5 TRBV5-5 - TGTGCCAGCAGCTTCTCCAAACAGGGATGGGAGACCCAGTACTTC CASSFSKQGWETQYF
- TRBJ2-2 TRBV6-1 - TGTGCCAGCAGTGTAACTAAGGGGGAGAATACCGGGGAGCTGTTTTTT CASSVTKGENTGELFF
- TRBJ2-1 TRBV6-2/TRBV6-3 - TGTGCCAGCAGTTACGCAGGGGCCTACAATGAGCAGTTCTTC CASSYAGAYNEQFF
- TRBJ2-3 TRBV5-1 - TGCGCCAGCAGCTTGCCGGAGGGTTTTGTAAATACGCAGTATTTT CASSLPEGFVNTQYF
TRBD1 TRBJ2-3 TRBV18 - TGTGCCAGCTCAACCGGGACAGAGACCTGGGCGCAGTATTTT CASSTGTETWAQYF
- TRBJ2-1 TRBV5-1 - TGCGCCAGCAGCTTAAGAGGGACAAACTACAATGAGCAGTTCTTC CASSLRGTNYNEQFF
- TRBJ2-5 TRBV12-3/TRBV12-4 - TGTGCCAGCAGTCCCCGGGGTTGGGGGAATGAGCAGTACTTC CASSPRGWGNEQYF
TRBD1 TRBJ1-5 TRBV6-6 - TGTGCCAGCAGTTACCGGACAGGGGGGGAGAGCAATCAGCCCCAGCATTTT CASSYRTGGESNQPQHF
TRBD1 TRBJ2-5 TRBV5-1 - TGCGCCAGCAGCCTGGGGACAGCAAGTAAAGAGACCCAGTACTTC CASSLGTASKETQYF
- TRBJ1-6 TRBV3-1 few TGTGCCAGCAGCCAAGGGAACGATTCACCCCTCCACTTT CASSQGNDSPLHF
TRBD2 TRBJ2-1 TRBV20-1 - TGCAATGCTCCTCCGGGACTAGCGGGATATGAGCAGTTCTTC CNAPPGLAGYEQFF
- TRBJ1-6 TRBV3-1 - TGTGCCAGCAGCCAAGTACAGAAAGGGATCCGGGGCTCACCCCTCCACTTT CASSQVQKGIRGSPLHF
- TRBJ2-6 TRBV25-1 few TGTGCCAGCAGTGGGTGGGGCGCTGGGGCCAACGTCCTGACTTTC CASSGWGAGANVLTF
- TRBJ2-3 TRBV4-2 many TGTGCCAGCAGCCAAGAGATCCGAGGTGATACGCAGTATTTT CASSQEIRGDTQYF
TRBD1 TRBJ1-6 TRBV11-2 - TGTGCCAGCAGCGTTCATCGGGACAGCCGTTCACCCCTCCACTTT CASSVHRDSRSPLHF
TRBD1 TRBJ2-5 TRBV25-1 few TGTGCCAGCAGTCCTAGGGGGCAGGGACCCCAAGAGACCCAGTACTTC CASSPRGQGPQETQYF
TRBD2 TRBJ2-1 TRBV20-1 few TGCAGTGCCCAGACTAGCGGGAGGGTTAGCTCCTACAATGAGCAGTTCTTC CSAQTSGRVSSYNEQFF
- TRBJ1-6 TRBV12-3/TRBV12-4 - TGTGCCAGCACCAGGGCCTCCTATAATTCACCCCTCCACTTT CASTRASYNSPLHF